This T cell receptor beta chain was captured by sequencing in a study of long-term antiretroviral therapy in people with HIV. V lost 4 bases and J 3 bases, leaving 10 bases between the germline ends. The CDR3 has 13 amino acids. Germline CDR1 LGHNA, CDR2 YSLEER. At the survey level, the v3.0 immunoSEQ assay was run. Profiling relied on immunoSEQ multiplex PCR, and the TCRdb table lists in-frame clones only, not all of them. Among about 40,000 clones listed, approximately 85% were seen once. On this clone: Its target is unknown.

Findings of the study overall: Patients on ART gained diversity, which nonetheless stayed below transplant donor controls.

The rearrangement joins TRBV4-3 to TRBJ2-7; D is unresolved. The specimen was unsorted PBMCs, collected 3.1 years after starting antiretroviral therapy. The clonotype originates from a woman in her forties or fifties with HIV. CDR3 sequence reads: CASSPGGSYEQYF. The CDR3 bases are TGCGCCAGCAGCCCAGGTGGCAGCTACGAGCAGTACTTC.